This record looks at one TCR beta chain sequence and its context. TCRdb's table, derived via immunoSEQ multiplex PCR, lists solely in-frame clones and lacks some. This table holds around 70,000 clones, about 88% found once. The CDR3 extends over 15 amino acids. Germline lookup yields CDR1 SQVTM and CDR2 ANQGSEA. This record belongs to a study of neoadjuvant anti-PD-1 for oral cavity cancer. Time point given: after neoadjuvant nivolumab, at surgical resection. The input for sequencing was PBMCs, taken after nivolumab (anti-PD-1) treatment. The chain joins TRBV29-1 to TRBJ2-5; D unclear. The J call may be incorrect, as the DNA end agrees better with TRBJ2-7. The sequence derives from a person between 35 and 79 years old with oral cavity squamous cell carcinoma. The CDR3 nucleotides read TGCAGCGTTGAAGATGGGCAGACCAGCTCCTACGAGCAGTACTTC. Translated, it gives CSVEDGQTSSYEQYF.